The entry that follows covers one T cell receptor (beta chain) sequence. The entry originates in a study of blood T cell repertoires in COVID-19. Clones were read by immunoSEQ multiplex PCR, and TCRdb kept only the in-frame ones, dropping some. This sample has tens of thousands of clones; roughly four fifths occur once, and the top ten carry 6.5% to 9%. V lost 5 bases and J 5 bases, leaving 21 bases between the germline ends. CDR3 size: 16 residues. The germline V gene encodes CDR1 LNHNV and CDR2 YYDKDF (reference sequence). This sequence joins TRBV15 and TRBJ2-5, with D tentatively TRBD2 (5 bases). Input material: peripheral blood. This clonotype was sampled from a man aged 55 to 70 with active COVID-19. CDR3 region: CATSESTVGREETQYF. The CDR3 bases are TGTGCCACCAGCGAATCGACTGTGGGGAGAGAGGAGACCCAGTACTTC. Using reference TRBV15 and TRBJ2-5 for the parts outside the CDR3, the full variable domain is DAMVIQNPRYQVTQFGKPVTLSCSQTLNHNVMYWYQQKSSQAPKLLFHYYDKDFNNEADTPDNFQSRRPNTSFCFLDIRSPGLGDTAMYLCATSESTVGREETQYFGPGTRLLVL.